The 20 T cell receptor beta chains below all came from one sample that was sequenced in a study. MiXCR, applied by TCRdb to the 5' RACE reads, yields one record per CDR3 protein. The sample comprises about 42,000 distinct CDR3 sequences, about 30% of which are singletons, and about 3.8% rests with the top ten. Sequenced sample: tumor-infiltrating memory CD4+ T cells sorted from the breast tumor. The subset is: memory CD4+ T cells, CD4+CD45RO+CD25-. All receptors come from a female donor with breast cancer.

Regarding this clonotype: One end of the junction does not line up with germline, which may come from a read error. This chain joins TRBV6-6 and TRBJ2-7, with 9 positions matching TRBD1. The length of the CDR3 is 15 residues. The germline CDR1 and CDR2 sequences are MNHNY and SVGAGI (reference sequence). The CDR3 loop is CACSYSPGQGLEQYF. The CDR3 nucleotides are TGTGCCTGCAGTTACTCTCCCGGACAGGGGCTGGAGCAGTACTTC.

The rearrangement uses TRBV4-2 and TRBJ1-1, with D hard to call. The CDR3 runs 13 residues. The germline V gene encodes CDR1 LGHNA and CDR2 YNFKEQ. V shed 7 bases and J shed 4 bases, with 13 bases lying between them. The CDR3 DNA reads as TGTGCCAGCAATAAGGGTTCAGGCACTGAAGCTTTCTTT. It codes for CASNKGSGTEAFF.

There are many counts of this clonotype. The CDR3: CASRRTSGIFYEQYF. Here the CDR3 DNA reads TGTGCCAGCAGACGGACTAGCGGGATCTTCTACGAGCAGTACTTC. The chain has TRBV6-2 or TRBV6-3 and TRBJ2-7; 12 nucleotides line up with TRBD2. Germline V CDR1 and CDR2: MNHEY, SVGEGT. CDR3 length: 15 amino acids. J was trimmed by 3 bases and V by 6 bases; bases with no gene match: 6.

The V call is TRBV6-1, the J call TRBJ2-5, with 8 bases lining up with TRBD1. The germline V gene has CDR1 MNHNS and CDR2 SASEGT. There are 16 residues in the CDR3. The trim removed 0 bases at V and 5 bases at J, leaving 8 bases unmatched. Written as DNA, the CDR3 is TGTGCCAGCAGTGAAGCGTCAGCCAGGGGGCGGGAGACCCAGTACTTC. Protein: CASSEASARGRETQYF.

This clonotype was detected many times. The chain recombines TRBV7-2 with TRBJ2-1, with D perhaps TRBD2 (6 bases). The germline V gene encodes CDR1 SGHTA and CDR2 FQGNSA. V was clipped by 2 bases and J by 3 bases, with 11 bases between them. This CDR3 has 15 amino acids. CDR3 loop: CASSLWRALYNEQFF. Written as DNA, the CDR3 is TGTGCCAGCAGCTTATGGAGGGCCCTCTACAATGAGCAGTTCTTC.

V and J are TRBV20-1 and TRBJ2-3, with D tentatively TRBD1 or TRBD2 (6 bases each). Germline assignment: CDR1 DFQATT and CDR2 SNEGSKA (reference sequence). The ends were cut back, 1 base at V and 4 bases at J, with 9 bases in the middle. The CDR3 length is 13 residues. Here the CDR3 DNA reads TGCAGTGCTAGAGTAGGGGGGTCAGATACGCAGTATTTT. This codes for CSARVGGSDTQYF.

To note about this clonotype: A clone one base away is much larger, so this may be a read error. This sequence joins TRBV12-3 or TRBV12-4 and TRBJ2-5; no definite D call. This CDR3 is 14 amino acids long. With 5 bases removed from V and 1 base from J, the gap between germline ends came to 11 bases. The CDR3 DNA reads as TGTGCCAGCAGTCCCGGACGACCCCAAGAGACCCAGTACTTC. Its protein is CASSPGRPQETQYF.

This clonotype came up many times. The V call is TRBV7-2, the J call TRBJ2-3; tentative D call: TRBD1 (7 bases). This CDR3 region has 15 residues. Germline V gene sequence: CDR1 SGHTA, CDR2 FQGNSA. Between the trimmed V and J ends, which lost 3 bases and 2 bases, there was a span of 12 bases. The CDR3 spells CASSLRGQTTDTQYF. DNA of the CDR3: TGTGCCAGCAGCTTGCGGGGACAGACCACAGATACGCAGTATTTT.

This clonotype was detected only a few times. The CDR3 spells CASSRGDDHYNEQFF. CDR3 DNA sequence: TGCGCCAGCAGCCGGGGGGACGACCACTACAATGAGCAGTTCTTC. V usage is TRBV5-1 and J usage is TRBJ2-1, with 7 bases fitting TRBD2. The ends lost 4 bases at V and 3 bases at J; junction bases unmatched: 7. The germline V gene has CDR1 SGHRS and CDR2 YFSETQ. This CDR3 is built from 15 residues.

In this sample, this clonotype turned up many times. The gene calls are TRBV5-6 and TRBJ2-7; TRBD2 matches 10 bases. This CDR3 spans 13 amino acids. The junction had 5 bases not matched to a gene; V was cut back by 5 bases and J by 6 bases. The germline V gene encodes CDR1 SGHDT and CDR2 YYEEEE. The DNA of the CDR3 is TGTGCCAGCAGTCTAGCGGGAGAACGCGAGCAGTACTTC. It is translated as CASSLAGEREQYF.

The chain links TRBV9 to TRBJ2-7; D call uncertain. Trimming removed 3 bases from V and 3 bases from J, with 10 bases in between. The germline V gene encodes CDR1 SGDLS and CDR2 YYNGEE. CDR3 length: 13 amino acids. DNA for the CDR3: TGTGCCAGCAGCGGGTCCTCGGGCTACGAGCAGTACTTC. It yields the protein CASSGSSGYEQYF.

This clonotype was seen repeatedly, ten times or more. This chain connects TRBV6-4 to TRBJ1-6, with D uncertain. This CDR3 contains 13 residues. Trimming cost V 3 bases and J 7 bases, with 7 bases left between them. Germline loops: CDR1 MRHNA, CDR2 SNTAGT. CDR3 nucleotides: TGTGCCAGCAGTGAAGAGAGAAATTCACCCCTCCACTTT. Encoded protein: CASSEERNSPLHF.

The chain recombines TRBV20-1 with TRBJ2-7, with 11 positions matching TRBD2. The CDR3 has 13 residues. J gave up 5 bases and V 6 bases, and 6 bases lay outside the gene matches. Germline CDR1 is DFQATT and CDR2 is SNEGSKA (reference sequence). Here the CDR3 DNA reads TGCAGTGCCCCAACTAGCGGGAGAAACGAGCAGTACTTC. Translating it yields CSAPTSGRNEQYF.

This clonotype turned up a few times. This chain uses TRBV27 with TRBJ2-5; no firm D call. The germline CDR1 and CDR2 sequences are MNHEY and SMNVEV (reference sequence). The CDR3 runs 13 residues. Deletions cut 2 bases from V and 1 base from J, with 5 bases between. The CDR3 bases are TGTGCCAGCAGTTTAAACCCCCAAGAGACCCAGTACTTC. Protein: CASSLNPQETQYF.

This rearrangement joins TRBV4-2 to TRBJ2-7, with D possibly matching TRBD1 (6 bases). V lost 2 bases and J lost 6, with 14 bases in between. Germline loops: CDR1 LGHNA, CDR2 YNFKEQ. The CDR3 spans 14 residues. CDR3 bases: TGTGCCAGCAGCCAATTTACAGGGAGAGGCGAGCAGTACTTC. Amino acids: CASSQFTGRGEQYF.

This clonotype appeared a few times. V gene TRBV10-3 combines with J gene TRBJ2-7; a possible D gene is TRBD1 (6 bases). This CDR3 comprises 12 residues. CDR1 and CDR2 (germline): ENHRY, SYGVKD. V dropped 6 bases and J dropped 1 base, with 7 bases sitting between them. This chain's CDR3 is CAIRGQSYEQYF. For the CDR3, the DNA is TGTGCCATCAGAGGACAGTCCTACGAGCAGTACTTC.

The V and J genes are TRBV12-3 or TRBV12-4 and TRBJ1-3; a possible D gene is TRBD1 (6 bases). V lost 7 bases, J lost 0 bases, and 16 bases lay in between. The length of the CDR3 is 16 residues. CDR3 DNA sequence: TGTGCCAGCAAATGGGACACACACAGCTCTGGAAACACCATATATTTT. Translated: CASKWDTHSSGNTIYF.

The chain joins TRBV7-9 to TRBJ1-5, with D possibly matching TRBD1 (5 bases). The V and J ends lost 2 bases and 5 bases respectively, with 7 bases between them. Germline V gene data show CDR1 as SEHNR and CDR2 as FQNEAQ (reference sequence). This CDR3 contains 13 residues. The CDR3 nucleotides read TGTGCCAGCAGCTTACAAGGGGATCAGCCCCAGCATTTT. This gives the protein CASSLQGDQPQHF.

This clonotype has only a few counts. This chain joins TRBV4-2 and TRBJ2-5; D possibly corresponds to TRBD1 (5 bases). Germline lookup yields CDR1 LGHNA and CDR2 YNFKEQ. V lost 0 bases, J lost 0 bases, and 14 bases lay in between. This CDR3 is built from 17 residues. This chain's CDR3 is CASSQDFGEGDQETQYF. For the CDR3, the DNA is TGTGCCAGCAGCCAAGATTTCGGCGAAGGGGACCAAGAGACCCAGTACTTC.

The chain combines TRBV12-3 or TRBV12-4 with TRBJ1-5; 8 bases map to TRBD1. The CDR3 is 13 amino acids. The V and J ends lost 8 bases and 5 bases, in that order; junction bases with no gene match: 5. The CDR3 protein is CASATGGHQPQHF. Here the CDR3 DNA reads TGTGCCAGCGCCACAGGGGGGCATCAGCCCCAGCATTTT.